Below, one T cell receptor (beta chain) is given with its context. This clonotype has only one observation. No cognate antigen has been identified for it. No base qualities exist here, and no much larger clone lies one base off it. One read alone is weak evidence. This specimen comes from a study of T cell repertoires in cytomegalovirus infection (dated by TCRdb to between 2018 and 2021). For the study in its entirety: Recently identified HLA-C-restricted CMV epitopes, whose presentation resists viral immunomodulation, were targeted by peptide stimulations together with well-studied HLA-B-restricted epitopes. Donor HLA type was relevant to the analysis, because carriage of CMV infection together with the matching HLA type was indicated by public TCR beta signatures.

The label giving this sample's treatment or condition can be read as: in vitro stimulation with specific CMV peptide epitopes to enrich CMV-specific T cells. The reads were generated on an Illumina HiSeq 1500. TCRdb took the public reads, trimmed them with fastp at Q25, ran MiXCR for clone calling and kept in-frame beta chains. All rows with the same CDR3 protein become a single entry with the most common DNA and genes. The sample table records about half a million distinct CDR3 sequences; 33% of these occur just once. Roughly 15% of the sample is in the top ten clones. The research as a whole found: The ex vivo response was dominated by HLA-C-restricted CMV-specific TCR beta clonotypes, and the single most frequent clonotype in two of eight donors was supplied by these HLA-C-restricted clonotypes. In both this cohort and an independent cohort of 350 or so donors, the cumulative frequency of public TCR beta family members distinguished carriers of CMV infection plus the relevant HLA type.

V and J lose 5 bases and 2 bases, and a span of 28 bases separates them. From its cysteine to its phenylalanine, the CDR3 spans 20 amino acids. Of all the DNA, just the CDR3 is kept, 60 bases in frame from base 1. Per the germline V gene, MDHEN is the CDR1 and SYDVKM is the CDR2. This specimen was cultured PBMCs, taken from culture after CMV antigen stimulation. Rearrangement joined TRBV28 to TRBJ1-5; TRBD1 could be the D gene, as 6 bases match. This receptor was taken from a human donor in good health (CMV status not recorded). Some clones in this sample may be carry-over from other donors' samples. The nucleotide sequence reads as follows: TGTGCCAGCAGTAACATGTACTCAAGAAACCCCGACAGGCGCAATCAGCCCCAGCATTTT. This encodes CASSNMYSRNPDRRNQPQHF.